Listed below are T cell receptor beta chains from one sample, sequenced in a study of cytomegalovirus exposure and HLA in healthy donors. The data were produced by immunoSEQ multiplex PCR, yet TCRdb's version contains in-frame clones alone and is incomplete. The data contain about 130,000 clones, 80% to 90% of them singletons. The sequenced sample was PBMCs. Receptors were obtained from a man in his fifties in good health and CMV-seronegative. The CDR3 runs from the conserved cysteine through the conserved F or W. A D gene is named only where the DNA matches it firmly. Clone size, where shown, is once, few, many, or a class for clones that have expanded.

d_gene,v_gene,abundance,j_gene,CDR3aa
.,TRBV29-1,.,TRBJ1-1,CSVEASRVEAFF
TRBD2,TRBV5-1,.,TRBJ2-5,CASARGLAGSETQYF
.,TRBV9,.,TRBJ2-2,CASSVASIGELFF
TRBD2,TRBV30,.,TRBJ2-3,CAWTSGGYSTDTQYF
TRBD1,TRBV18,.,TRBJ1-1,CASSPNGGQPNTEAFF
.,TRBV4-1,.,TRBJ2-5,CASSHRQNQETQYF
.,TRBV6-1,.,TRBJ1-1,CASSVYTGNTEAFF
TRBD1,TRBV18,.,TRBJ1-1,CASSQTGGATEAFF
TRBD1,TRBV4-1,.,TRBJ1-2,CASSQEGTGGGYTF
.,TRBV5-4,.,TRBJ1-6,CASSLGAAASSYNSPLHF
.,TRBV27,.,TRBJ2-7,CASSTTNLGQYF
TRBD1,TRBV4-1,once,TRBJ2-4,CASSLGQINIQYF
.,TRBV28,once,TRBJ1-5,CASSLLQGQDQPQHF
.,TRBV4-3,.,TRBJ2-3,CASSQEPSGNTDTQYF
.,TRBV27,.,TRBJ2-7,CASSWLDKSYEQYF
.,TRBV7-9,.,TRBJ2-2,CASSFNRGTGELFF
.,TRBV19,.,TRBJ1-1,CASSISGEPNTEAFF
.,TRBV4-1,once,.,CASRLIEGLDEQYF
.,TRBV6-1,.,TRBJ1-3,CASSEALYSGNTIYF
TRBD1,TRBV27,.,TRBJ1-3,CASSPGTGNAGNTIYF
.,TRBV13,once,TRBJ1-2,CASWDFVDGYTF
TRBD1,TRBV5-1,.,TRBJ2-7,CASSSDRVQYF
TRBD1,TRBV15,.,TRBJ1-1,CATSKQGAENTEAFF
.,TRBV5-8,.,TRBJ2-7,CASSFGGGAEGEQYF
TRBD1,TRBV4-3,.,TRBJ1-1,CASSQLTGTGDEAFF
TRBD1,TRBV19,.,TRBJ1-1,CASSILGQGRNVRTEAFF
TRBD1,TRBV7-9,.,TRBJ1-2,CASSLMGQPGYTF
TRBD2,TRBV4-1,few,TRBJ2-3,CASSPRGSQGDTQYF
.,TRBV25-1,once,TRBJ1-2,CASSGATGNYGYTF
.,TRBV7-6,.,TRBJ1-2,CASSARGGQYGYTF
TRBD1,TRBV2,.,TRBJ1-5,CASSVVTGSNQPQHF
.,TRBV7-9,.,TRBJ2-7,CASTDSISYEQYF